This is a list of T cell receptor beta chains from one sample in a study of long-term antiretroviral therapy in people with HIV. Only in-frame clones appear in the TCRdb table, and some are missing; sequencing was by immunoSEQ multiplex PCR. The sample contains around 20,000 clones, roughly 80% of which appear only once. The sequencing used unsorted PBMCs, collected 0.6 years after starting antiretroviral therapy. These TCRs come from a woman younger than 35 with HIV. CDR3s include the opening cysteine and the closing phenylalanine or tryptophan. Fields, in order: CDR3 protein, CDR3 DNA, D gene, clone size, J gene, V gene. A D gene is named only where the DNA matches it firmly. Clone size is shown for a subset of rows, as once, few, many or a class of expanded clone.

CDR3: CAISEGQGASGTEAFF; DNA: TGTGCCATCAGTGAGGGGCAGGGGGCGTCCGGGACTGAAGCTTTCTTT; D: TRBD1; size: -; J: TRBJ1-1; V: TRBV10-3
CDR3: CASSLGAAGANVLTF; DNA: TGTGCCAGCAGCTTGGGTGCAGCAGGGGCCAACGTCCTGACTTTC; D: -; size: -; J: TRBJ2-6; V: TRBV5-4
CDR3: CASSLGTNRRGTNEQFF; DNA: TGTGCCAGCAGCCTCGGAACTAACAGGAGGGGTACAAATGAGCAGTTCTTC; D: -; size: -; J: TRBJ2-1; V: TRBV4-2
CDR3: CASSYDPTDPYEQYF; DNA: TGTGCCAGCAGTTACGATCCGACAGACCCCTACGAGCAGTACTTC; D: -; size: -; J: TRBJ2-7; V: TRBV7-9
CDR3: CASTQGPGRNTEAFF; DNA: TGTGCCAGCACTCAAGGCCCAGGCAGGAACACTGAAGCTTTCTTT; D: -; size: -; J: TRBJ1-1; V: TRBV7-2
CDR3: CSVIWDRGYETQYF; DNA: TGCAGCGTTATTTGGGACAGGGGGTATGAGACCCAGTACTTC; D: TRBD1; size: -; J: TRBJ2-5; V: TRBV29-1
CDR3: CASSEQGWQETQYF; DNA: TGTGCCAGCAGTGAACAGGGGTGGCAAGAGACCCAGTACTTC; D: -; size: once; J: TRBJ2-5; V: TRBV6-1
CDR3: CASRFSGRVWNEQFF; DNA: TGTGCCAGCAGATTTAGCGGGAGGGTATGGAATGAGCAGTTCTTC; D: TRBD2; size: -; J: TRBJ2-1; V: TRBV6-6
CDR3: CASRAGGNNYGYTF; DNA: TGTGCCAGCAGGGCCGGAGGGAACAACTATGGCTACACCTTC; D: -; size: -; J: TRBJ1-2; V: TRBV6-5
CDR3: CASSFDGTTYEQYF; DNA: TGTGCCAGCAGTTTCGATGGCACGACCTACGAGCAGTACTTC; D: -; size: -; J: TRBJ2-7; V: TRBV27
CDR3: CASSERTANTEAFF; DNA: TGCGCCAGCAGTGAGAGGACAGCGAACACTGAAGCTTTCTTT; D: -; size: -; J: TRBJ1-1; V: TRBV10-1
CDR3: CASGTSGEGTDIQYF; DNA: TGTGCCAGCGGGACTAGCGGGGAAGGTACGGACATTCAGTACTTC; D: TRBD2; size: -; J: TRBJ2-4; V: TRBV6-1
CDR3: CASSHPTSGGNTGELFF; DNA: TGTGCCAGCAGTCACCCGACTAGCGGGGGGAACACCGGGGAGCTGTTTTTT; D: TRBD2; size: -; J: TRBJ2-2; V: TRBV4-2
CDR3: CAWTPMPGLPYEQYF; DNA: TGTGCCTGGACCCCTATGCCGGGACTCCCCTACGAGCAGTACTTC; D: -; size: once; J: TRBJ2-7; V: TRBV30
CDR3: CASRDSGTGYSPLHF; DNA: TGTGCCAGCAGAGACTCCGGGACAGGGTATTCACCCCTCCACTTT; D: TRBD1; size: few; J: TRBJ1-6; V: TRBV2
CDR3: CASAGGGAANEKLFF; DNA: TGTGCCAGCGCGGGGGGGGGCGCGGCTAATGAAAAACTGTTTTTT; D: -; size: -; J: TRBJ1-4; V: TRBV9
CDR3: CASQRSAGSTDTQYF; DNA: TGTGCCAGCCAGAGGTCGGCGGGGAGCACAGATACGCAGTATTTT; D: -; size: once; J: TRBJ2-3; V: TRBV13
CDR3: CASSLEAGGLNEQFF; DNA: TGCGCCAGCAGCTTGGAAGCGGGAGGGCTCAATGAGCAGTTCTTC; D: TRBD2; size: -; J: TRBJ2-1; V: TRBV5-1
CDR3: CAIGPGYNEQFF; DNA: TGTGCCATAGGGCCGGGATACAATGAGCAGTTCTTC; D: -; size: once; J: TRBJ2-1; V: TRBV5-8
CDR3: CASSSTGSGNQPQHF; DNA: TGTGCCAGCAGCAGCACAGGGTCGGGCAATCAGCCCCAGCATTTT; D: -; size: medium-sized; J: TRBJ1-5; V: TRBV7-9
CDR3: CASSLEGVGNTGELFF; DNA: TGCGCCAGCAGCTTGGAAGGAGTAGGGAACACCGGGGAGCTGTTTTTT; D: -; size: -; J: TRBJ2-2; V: TRBV5-1
CDR3: CASSRQGFGSYEQYF; DNA: TGTGCCAGCAGTCGACAGGGGTTCGGTTCCTACGAGCAGTACTTC; D: TRBD1; size: -; J: TRBJ2-7; V: TRBV11-2
CDR3: CASKQGYKNTEAFF; DNA: TGCGCCAGCAAACAGGGTTATAAGAACACTGAAGCTTTCTTT; D: -; size: -; J: TRBJ1-1; V: TRBV5-1
CDR3: CASSTEGLGHEQFF; DNA: TGTGCCAGCAGTACGGAAGGACTAGGCCATGAGCAGTTCTTC; D: TRBD2; size: -; J: TRBJ2-1; V: TRBV7-8
CDR3: CASSSPDRGAYEQYF; DNA: TGTGCCAGCAGTTCCCCAGACAGGGGCGCTTACGAGCAGTACTTC; D: TRBD1; size: -; J: TRBJ2-7; V: TRBV6-6
CDR3: CASSIQGGNTEAFF; DNA: TGTGCCAGTAGTATACAGGGGGGGAACACTGAAGCTTTCTTT; D: TRBD1; size: -; J: TRBJ1-1; V: TRBV19
CDR3: CASSSSTYNEQFF; DNA: TGTGCCAGCAGTTCTAGCACCTACAATGAGCAGTTCTTC; D: -; size: -; J: TRBJ2-1; V: TRBV4-2
CDR3: CASSLDYGSVTLHF; DNA: TGTGCCAGCAGCTTAGATTACGGCAGCGTGACCCTCCACTTT; D: -; size: -; J: TRBJ1-6; V: TRBV11-2
CDR3: CASSQDPLGGSSYEQYF; DNA: TGCGCCAGCAGCCAAGACCCCTTGGGGGGTAGCTCCTACGAGCAGTACTTC; D: -; size: once; J: TRBJ2-7; V: TRBV4-3
CDR3: CASSPRTGENYGYTF; DNA: TGCGCCAGCAGCCCCCGGACAGGGGAGAACTATGGCTACACCTTC; D: TRBD1; size: -; J: TRBJ1-2; V: TRBV4-3
CDR3: CASSIRDTAIYEQYF; DNA: TGTGCCAGTAGTATCCGGGACACCGCCATCTACGAGCAGTACTTC; D: -; size: -; J: TRBJ2-7; V: TRBV19
CDR3: CASMGQGGNTGELFF; DNA: TGTGCCAGTATGGGACAGGGGGGAAACACCGGGGAGCTGTTTTTT; D: TRBD1; size: -; J: TRBJ2-2; V: TRBV19
CDR3: CASSTPGQPGNTIYF; DNA: TGTGCCAGCAGTACCCCGGGACAGCCTGGAAACACCATATATTTT; D: TRBD1; size: -; J: TRBJ1-3; V: TRBV28
CDR3: CASSWGTEKYEKLFF; DNA: TGTGCCAGCAGCTGGGGGACAGAGAAGTATGAAAAACTGTTTTTT; D: TRBD1; size: large; J: TRBJ1-4; V: TRBV5-6
CDR3: CSYPRGETQYF; DNA: TGCAGCTACCCGAGGGGGGAGACCCAGTACTTC; D: -; size: -; J: TRBJ2-5; V: TRBV29-1
CDR3: CASSLRTSGTDTQYF; DNA: TGTGCCAGCAGCTTGCGTACCTCAGGCACAGATACGCAGTATTTT; D: -; size: -; J: TRBJ2-3; V: TRBV5-4
CDR3: CASSQVRTSYNEQFF; DNA: TGCGCCAGCAGCCAAGTCAGGACTTCCTACAATGAGCAGTTCTTC; D: -; size: -; J: TRBJ2-1; V: TRBV4-3
CDR3: CASSSGGSGDTQYF; DNA: TGTGCCAGCAGCTCCGGGGGGTCCGGAGATACGCAGTATTTT; D: TRBD2; size: -; J: TRBJ2-3; V: TRBV9
CDR3: CASSQDLENSPLHF; DNA: TGCGCCAGCAGCCAAGATCTAGAGAATTCACCCCTCCACTTT; D: -; size: -; J: TRBJ1-6; V: TRBV4-3